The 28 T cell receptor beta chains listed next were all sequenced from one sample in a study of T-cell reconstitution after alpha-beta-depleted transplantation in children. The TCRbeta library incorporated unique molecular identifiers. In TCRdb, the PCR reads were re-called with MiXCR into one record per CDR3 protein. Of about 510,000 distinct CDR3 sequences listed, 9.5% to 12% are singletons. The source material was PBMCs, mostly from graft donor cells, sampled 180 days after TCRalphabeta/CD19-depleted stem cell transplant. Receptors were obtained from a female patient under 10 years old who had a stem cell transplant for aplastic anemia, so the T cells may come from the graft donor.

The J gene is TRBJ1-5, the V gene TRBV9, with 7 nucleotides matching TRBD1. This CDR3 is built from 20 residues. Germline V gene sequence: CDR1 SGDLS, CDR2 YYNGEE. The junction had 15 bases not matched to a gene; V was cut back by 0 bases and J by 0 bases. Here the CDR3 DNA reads TGTGCCAGCAGCGTAGCTACTAAAAGGGTCCAGGGGGATAGCAATCAGCCCCAGCATTTT. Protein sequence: CASSVATKRVQGDSNQPQHF.

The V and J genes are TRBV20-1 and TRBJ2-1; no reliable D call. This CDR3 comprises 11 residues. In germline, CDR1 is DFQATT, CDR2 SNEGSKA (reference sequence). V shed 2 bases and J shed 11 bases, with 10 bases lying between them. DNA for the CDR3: TGCAGTGCTAGAATCCACCTACAGCAGTTCTTC. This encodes CSARIHLQQFF.

CDR3 coding DNA: TGCAGTGCTAGAGATTTAGGACAGGGAGAAAGAGAAACCTATGGCTACACCTTC. Translation: CSARDLGQGERETYGYTF. The chain carries TRBV20-1 and TRBJ1-2, with 8 bases fitting TRBD1. The ends lost 0 bases at V and 4 bases at J; junction bases unmatched: 16. The CDR3 spans 18 residues. Per germline, CDR1 DFQATT and CDR2 SNEGSKA (reference sequence).

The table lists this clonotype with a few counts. The CDR3 loop is CASSSTGTGVFEQYF. The CDR3 DNA reads TGTGCCAGCAGCTCGACCGGGACAGGGGTATTCGAGCAGTACTTC. The chain combines TRBV11-1 with TRBJ2-7, with 10 bases that match TRBD1. CDR3 length equals 15 residues. V shed 4 bases, J shed 6 bases, and the junction held 9 bases outside the gene matches. The V gene's germline CDR1 is SGHAT and CDR2 FQDESV (reference sequence).

The CDR3 DNA reads TGTGCCAGCAGCTTGCCCTGGCGGCGCACAGATACGCAGTATTTT. The encoded protein is CASSLPWRRTDTQYF. V is TRBV6-4 and J is TRBJ2-3; D unclear. Trimming stripped 6 bases from V and 1 base from J, with 14 bases between. This CDR3 spans 15 amino acids. CDR1 and CDR2 from the germline V gene are MRHNA and SNTAGT.

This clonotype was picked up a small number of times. CDR3 sequence: CASSPPRGGGASGANVLTF. CDR3 nucleotide sequence: TGTGCCAGCAGCCCTCCGCGGGGCGGGGGCGCCTCTGGGGCCAACGTCCTGACTTTC. The V gene is TRBV7-8, the J gene TRBJ2-6; maybe TRBD2 (7 bases). V was trimmed by 5 bases and J by 0 bases, leaving 20 bases between them. The CDR3 sequence is 19 residues long. Germline V CDR1 and CDR2: SGHVS, FQNEAQ.

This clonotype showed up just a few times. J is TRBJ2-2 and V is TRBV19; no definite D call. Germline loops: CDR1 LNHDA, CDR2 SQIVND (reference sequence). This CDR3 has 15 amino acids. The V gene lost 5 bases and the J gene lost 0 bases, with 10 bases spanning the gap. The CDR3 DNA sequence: TGTGCCAGTAGTTCGAGGCCAGCGAACACCGGGGAGCTGTTTTTT. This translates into CASSSRPANTGELFF.

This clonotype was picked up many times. The CDR3 protein is CAISGGPGVETQYF. In DNA form, the CDR3 reads TGTGCCATCAGTGGGGGGCCCGGGGTAGAGACCCAGTACTTC. The genes are TRBV10-3 and TRBJ2-5; a possible D gene is TRBD1 (6 bases). Germline V gives CDR1 ENHRY, CDR2 SYGVKD. This CDR3 is 14 amino acids long. Deletions cut 4 bases from V and 4 bases from J, with 13 bases between.

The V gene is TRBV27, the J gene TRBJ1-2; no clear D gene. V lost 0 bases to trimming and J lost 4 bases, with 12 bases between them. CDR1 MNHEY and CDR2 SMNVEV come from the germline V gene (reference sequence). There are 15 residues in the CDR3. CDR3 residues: CASSLSIREVYGYTF. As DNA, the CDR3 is TGTGCCAGCAGTTTATCGATTAGGGAGGTCTATGGCTACACCTTC.

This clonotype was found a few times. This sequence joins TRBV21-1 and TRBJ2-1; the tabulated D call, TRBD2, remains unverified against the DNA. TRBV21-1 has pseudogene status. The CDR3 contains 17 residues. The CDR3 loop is CASSNYREPGLMSEQFF. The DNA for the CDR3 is TGTGCCAGCAGCAATTACCGCGAGCCGGGCCTTATGAGTGAGCAGTTCTTC.

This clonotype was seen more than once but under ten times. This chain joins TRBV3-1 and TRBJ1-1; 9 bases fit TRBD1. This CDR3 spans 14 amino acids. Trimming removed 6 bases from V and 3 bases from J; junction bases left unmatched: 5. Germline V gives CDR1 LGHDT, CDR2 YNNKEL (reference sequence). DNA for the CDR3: TGTGCCAGCAGTCAGAGGACAGGGGACACTGAAGCTTTCTTT. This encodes CASSQRTGDTEAFF.

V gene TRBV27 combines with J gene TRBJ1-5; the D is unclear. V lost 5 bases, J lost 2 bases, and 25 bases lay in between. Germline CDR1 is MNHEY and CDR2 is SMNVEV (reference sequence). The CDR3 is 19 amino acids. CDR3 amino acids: CASSPHQDGMTFGNQPQHF. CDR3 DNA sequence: TGTGCCAGCAGTCCCCACCAAGACGGCATGACATTTGGCAATCAGCCCCAGCATTTT.

The CDR3 bases are TGTGCCAGCAGTCCCGACACAACCACCGGGGAGCTGTTTTTT. Amino acids: CASSPDTTTGELFF. The J gene is TRBJ2-2, the V gene TRBV7-3; D remains unclear. The CDR3 has 14 amino acids. The V end was cut by 6 bases, the J end by 4 bases, with 12 bases between. Germline values: CDR1 SGHTA, CDR2 FQGTGA.

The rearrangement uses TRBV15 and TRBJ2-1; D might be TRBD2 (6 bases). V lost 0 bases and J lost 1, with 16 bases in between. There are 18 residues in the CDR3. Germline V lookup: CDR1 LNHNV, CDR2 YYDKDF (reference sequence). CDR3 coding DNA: TGTGCCACCAGCAGAGATTGGTGGGGGGTTAGGTCCTACAATGAGCAGTTCTTC. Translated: CATSRDWWGVRSYNEQFF.

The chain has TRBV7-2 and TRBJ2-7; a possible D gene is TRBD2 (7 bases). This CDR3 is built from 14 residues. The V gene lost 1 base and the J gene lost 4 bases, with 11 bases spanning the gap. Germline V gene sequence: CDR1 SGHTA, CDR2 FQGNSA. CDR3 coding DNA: TGTGCCAGCAGCTTAGAGGGGGGAGGGTACGAGCAGTACGTC. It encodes CASSLEGGGYEQYV.

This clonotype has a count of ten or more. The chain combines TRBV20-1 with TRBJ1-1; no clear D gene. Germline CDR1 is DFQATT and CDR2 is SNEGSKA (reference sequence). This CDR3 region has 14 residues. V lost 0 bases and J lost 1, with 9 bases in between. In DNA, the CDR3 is TGCAGTGCTAGAGATCTATCAGGGAACACTGAAGCTTTCTTT. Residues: CSARDLSGNTEAFF.

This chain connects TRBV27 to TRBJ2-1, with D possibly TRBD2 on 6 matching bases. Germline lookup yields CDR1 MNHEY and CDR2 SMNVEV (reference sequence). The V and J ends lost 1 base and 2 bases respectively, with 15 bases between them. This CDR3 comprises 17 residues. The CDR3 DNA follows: TGTGCCAGCAGTTTATACCCCCAGGGACTGACCTACAATGAGCAGTTCTTC. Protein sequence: CASSLYPQGLTYNEQFF.

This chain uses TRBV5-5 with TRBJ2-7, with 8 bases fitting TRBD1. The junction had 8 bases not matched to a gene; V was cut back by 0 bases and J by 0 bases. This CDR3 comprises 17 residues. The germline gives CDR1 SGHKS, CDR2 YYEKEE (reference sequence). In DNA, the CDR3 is TGTGCCAGCAGCTTGGCACCTGGGACAGGCAACTCCTACGAGCAGTACGTC. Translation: CASSLAPGTGNSYEQYV.

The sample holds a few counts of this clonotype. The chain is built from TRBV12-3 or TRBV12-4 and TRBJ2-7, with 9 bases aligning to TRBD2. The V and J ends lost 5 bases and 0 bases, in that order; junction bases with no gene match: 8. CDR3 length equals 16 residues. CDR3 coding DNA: TGTGCCAGCAGTCCGAGGACTAGCGTGACCTCCTACGAGCAGTACTTC. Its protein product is CASSPRTSVTSYEQYF.

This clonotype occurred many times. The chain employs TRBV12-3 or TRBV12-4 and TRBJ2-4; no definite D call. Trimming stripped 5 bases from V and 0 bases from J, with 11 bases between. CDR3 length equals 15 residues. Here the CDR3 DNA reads TGTGCCAGCAGTCAGTTGGACGTAGCCAAAAACATTCAGTACTTC. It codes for CASSQLDVAKNIQYF.

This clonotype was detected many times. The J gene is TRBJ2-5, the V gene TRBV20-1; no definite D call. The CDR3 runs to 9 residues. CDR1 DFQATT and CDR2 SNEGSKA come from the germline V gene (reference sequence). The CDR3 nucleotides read TGCTCCGCACCGGAGACCCAGTACTTC. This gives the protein CSAPETQYF.

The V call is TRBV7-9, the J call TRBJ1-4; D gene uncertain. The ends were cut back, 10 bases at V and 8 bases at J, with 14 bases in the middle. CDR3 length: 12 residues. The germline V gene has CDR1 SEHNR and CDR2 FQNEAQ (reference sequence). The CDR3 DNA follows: TGTGCCACCAGAAAATATGAGGAAAAACTGTTTTTT. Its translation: CATRKYEEKLFF.

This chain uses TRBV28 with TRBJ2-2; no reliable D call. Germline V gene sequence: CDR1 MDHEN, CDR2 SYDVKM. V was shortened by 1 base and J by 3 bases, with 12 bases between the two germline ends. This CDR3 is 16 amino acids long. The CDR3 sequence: CASSLFDIIHTGELFF. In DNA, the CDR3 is TGTGCCAGCAGTTTATTCGACATAATACACACCGGGGAGCTGTTTTTT. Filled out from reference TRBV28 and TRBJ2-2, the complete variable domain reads DVKVTQSSRYLVKRTGEKVFLECVQDMDHENMFWYRQDPGLGLRLIYFSYDVKMKEKGDIPEGYSVSREKKERFSLILESASTNQTSMYLCASSLFDIIHTGELFFGEGSRLTVL.

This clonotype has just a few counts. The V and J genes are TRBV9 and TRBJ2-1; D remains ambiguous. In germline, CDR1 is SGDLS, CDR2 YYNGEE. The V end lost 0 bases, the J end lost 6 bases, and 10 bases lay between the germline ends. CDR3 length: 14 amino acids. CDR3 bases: TGTGCCAGCAGCGTAGATCTAGGCACCAATGAGCAGTTCTTC. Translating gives CASSVDLGTNEQFF.

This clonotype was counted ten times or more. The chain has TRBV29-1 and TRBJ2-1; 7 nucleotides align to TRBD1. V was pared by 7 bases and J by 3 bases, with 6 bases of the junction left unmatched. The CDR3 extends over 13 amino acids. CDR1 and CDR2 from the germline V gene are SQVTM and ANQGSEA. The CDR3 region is CSARQGIYNEQFF. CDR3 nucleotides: TGCAGCGCTAGACAGGGAATCTACAATGAGCAGTTCTTC.

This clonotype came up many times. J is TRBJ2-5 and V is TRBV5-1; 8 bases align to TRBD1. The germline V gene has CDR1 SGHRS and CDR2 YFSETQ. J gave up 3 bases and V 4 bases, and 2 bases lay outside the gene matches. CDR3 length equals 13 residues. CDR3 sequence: CASSQDREETQYF. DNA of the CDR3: TGCGCCAGCAGCCAGGACAGGGAAGAGACCCAGTACTTC.

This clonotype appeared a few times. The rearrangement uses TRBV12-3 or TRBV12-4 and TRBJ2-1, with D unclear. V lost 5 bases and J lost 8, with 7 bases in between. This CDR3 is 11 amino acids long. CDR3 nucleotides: TGTGCCAGCAGTCACTTGGATGAGCAGTTCTTC. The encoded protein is CASSHLDEQFF.

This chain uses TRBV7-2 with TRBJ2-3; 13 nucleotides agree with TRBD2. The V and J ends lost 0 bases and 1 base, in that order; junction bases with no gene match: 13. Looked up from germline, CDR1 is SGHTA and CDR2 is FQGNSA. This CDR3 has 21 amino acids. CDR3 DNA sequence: TGTGCCAGCAGCTTAGCCCCCTACGGGACTAGCGGGATCTCTCGCACAGATACGCAGTATTTT. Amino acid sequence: CASSLAPYGTSGISRTDTQYF.